This T cell receptor beta chain was identified in a study of early T cells in non-severe SARS-CoV-2 infection. The CDR3 runs to 16 residues. V shed 3 bases and J 0 bases; nucleotides not matched to a gene: 7. Germline CDR1 reads DFQATT; CDR2 reads SNEGSKA (reference sequence). The TCR library protocol was used to attach unique molecular identifiers. These identifiers were attached to individual cDNA molecules. TCRdb processed the 5' RACE reads anew with MiXCR; each CDR3 protein has one entry. The sample holds about 77,000 distinct CDR3 sequences, 16% seen once. Specimen: whole blood. The receptor was isolated from an adult who was a healthcare worker with PCR-confirmed SARS-CoV-2 infection or an uninfected control (not recorded which). The chain carries TRBV20-1 and TRBJ2-1; 8 nucleotides align to TRBD2. CDR3 sequence reads: CSASGSGEISYNEQFF. The CDR3 coding sequence is TGCAGTGCTAGCGGTAGCGGGGAAATCTCCTACAATGAGCAGTTCTTC.